The 9 T cell receptor beta chains below come from one sample, sequenced in a study of kidney transplant recipient with SARS-CoV-2 infection. MiXCR, run by TCRdb on the reads, gives a single entry per CDR3 protein. Of 200,000 to 300,000 distinct CDR3 sequences in the sample, around 28% were seen once. The source was a blood sample, collected at baseline and between days 110 and 120 from a kidney transplant recipient. The receptors come from a young adult male patient who had COVID-19 and was a kidney transplant recipient. Some T cells may arise from the graft donor.

This clonotype occurred many times. V and J are TRBV30 and TRBJ1-2; D is undetermined. The CDR3 sequence is 12 residues long. V was trimmed by 2 bases and J by 5 bases, leaving 9 bases between them. The germline gives CDR1 GTSNPN, CDR2 SVGIG (reference sequence). CDR3 coding DNA: TGTGCCTGGAGTTCAGCCGGGTATGGCTACACCTTC. It specifies CAWSSAGYGYTF. Based on the CDR3 plus reference TRBV30 and TRBJ1-2, the full variable domain is SQTIHQWPATLVQPVGSPLSLECTVEGTSNPNLYWYRQAAGRGLQLLFYSVGIGQISSEVPQNLSASRPQDRQFILSSKKLLLSDSGFYLCAWSSAGYGYTFGSGTRLTVV.

V usage is TRBV5-1 and J usage is TRBJ1-2; D call uncertain. Trimming pared 6 bases from V and 4 bases from J, leaving 22 bases between. The germline V gene has CDR1 SGHRS and CDR2 YFSETQ. There are 16 residues in the CDR3. The CDR3 DNA reads as TGCGCCAGCATGCCAGAATCGGTTCGAAAGACCTATGGCTACACCTTC. It codes for CASMPESVRKTYGYTF.

The chain has TRBV7-9 and TRBJ1-1, with D hard to call. In germline, CDR1 is SEHNR, CDR2 FQNEAQ (reference sequence). Trimming cost V 1 base and J 3 bases, with 12 bases left between them. This CDR3 is built from 15 residues. The CDR3 sequence: CASSLELWTDTEAFF. The CDR3 bases are TGTGCCAGCAGCTTAGAATTATGGACGGACACTGAAGCTTTCTTT.

For this clonotype: Since the CDR3 does not end with the conserved phenylalanine or tryptophan, this likely comes from a read error. No DNA is shown, since the ends of the CDR3 on it are uncertain; the CDR3 is the one TCRdb lists. The V and J genes are TRBV5-4 and TRBJ2-2; the DNA was not used to check the table's D call, TRBD2. The length of the CDR3 is 18 amino acids, counting both ends. CDR1 is SGHNT and CDR2 is YYREEE in the germline V gene (reference sequence). The CDR3 loop is CATAPPEAAGGNTGERGG.

Turning to this clonotype: A much larger clonotype is one base distant, so this may be a read error. The chain carries TRBV5-1 and TRBJ2-7; TRBD2 is a possible D gene (6 bases). The CDR3 contains 13 residues. The V and J ends lost 4 bases and 6 bases respectively, with 14 bases between them. The germline gives CDR1 SGHRS, CDR2 YFSETQ. For the CDR3, the DNA is TGCGCCAGCAGCCTCGGGACTCGTTGCGAGCAGTACTTC. Its protein is CASSLGTRCEQYF.

This clonotype has ten or more counts. The chain is built from TRBV27 and TRBJ1-1; 7 positions agree with TRBD1. The CDR3 totals 15 residues. Germline V gives CDR1 MNHEY, CDR2 SMNVEV (reference sequence). Germline trimming cut 4 bases from V and 4 bases from J; bases unmatched to any gene: 9. Written as DNA, the CDR3 is TGTGCCAGCAGTTCCCCACAGGGGTGGAGCACTGAAGCTTTCTTT. Its translation: CASSSPQGWSTEAFF.

The genes are TRBV20-1 and TRBJ2-3; perhaps D is TRBD1 or TRBD2 (6 bases each). The V and J ends lost 6 bases and 4 bases respectively, with 11 bases between them. Germline V CDR1 and CDR2: DFQATT, SNEGSKA (reference sequence). The CDR3 totals 12 residues. DNA for the CDR3: TGCAGTGCCGGGGGACATGCAGATACGCAGTATTTT. Protein: CSAGGHADTQYF.

This clonotype was counted a single time. The junction differs from germline at one of its ends, possibly a read error. The chain is built from TRBV24-1 and TRBJ2-3, with 9 bases identical to TRBD2. This CDR3 comprises 16 residues. The germline V gene has CDR1 KGHDR and CDR2 SFDVKD. The CDR3 DNA is TGTACCACCAGTGATGCCGGGGTAGCGGGAGAGGATACGCAGTATTTT. Amino acid sequence: CTTSDAGVAGEDTQYF.

The chain recombines TRBV7-7 with TRBJ1-2; D unclear. This CDR3 region has 17 residues. Trimming left V 4 bases short and J 4 bases short, with 22 bases between. CDR1 and CDR2 (germline): SSHAT, FNYEAQ (reference sequence). Here the CDR3 DNA reads TGTGCCAGCAGCTGTGCTCGTAAGTGCCGAAAGACCTATGGCTACACCTTC. This gives the protein CASSCARKCRKTYGYTF.